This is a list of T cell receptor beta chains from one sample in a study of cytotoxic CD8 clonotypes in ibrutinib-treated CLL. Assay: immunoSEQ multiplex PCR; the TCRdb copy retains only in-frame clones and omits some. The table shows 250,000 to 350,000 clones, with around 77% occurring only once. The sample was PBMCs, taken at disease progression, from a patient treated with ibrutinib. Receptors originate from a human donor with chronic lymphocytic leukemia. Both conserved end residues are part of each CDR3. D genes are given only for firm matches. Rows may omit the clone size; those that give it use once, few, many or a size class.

TGCGCCAGCAGCTTGGCGGGGAATGGCTACACCTTC	CASSLAGNGYTF	NA	NA	TRBJ1-2	TRBV5-1
TGTGCCAGCAGCCCGACAGGGGGTACCTCTGGGGCCAACGTCCTGACTTTC	CASSPTGGTSGANVLTF	TRBD1	NA	TRBJ2-6	TRBV11-2
TGTGCCAGCGGGCTCCAGGCAGATACGCAGTATTTT	CASGLQADTQYF	NA	NA	TRBJ2-3	TRBV6-6
TGTGCCAGCTCACCTCCTGCGGGAATTGAGCAGTTCTTC	CASSPPAGIEQFF	NA	NA	TRBJ2-1	TRBV18
TGTGCCAGCAGCTTCGGTATGTGGGGCAATGAGCAGTTCTTC	CASSFGMWGNEQFF	NA	NA	TRBJ2-1	TRBV11-2
TGCGCCAGCAGCCAGAGGACAGTCTCCTACGAGCAGTACTTC	CASSQRTVSYEQYF	NA	NA	TRBJ2-7	TRBV4-1
TGTGCCAGCGGCGGAGGTCGGGGAAATGAGCAGTTCTTC	CASGGGRGNEQFF	NA	NA	TRBJ2-1	TRBV11-2
TGTGCCAGCAGTGTCAGGACTAGCGGGGCGTACGAGCAGTACTTC	CASSVRTSGAYEQYF	TRBD2	NA	TRBJ2-7	TRBV2
TGCGCCAGCAGCTTGTGGGGAAGCACAGATACGCAGTATTTT	CASSLWGSTDTQYF	NA	NA	TRBJ2-3	TRBV5-1
TGTGCCACGGGACTAGCGGCAGATACGCAGTATTTT	CATGLAADTQYF	TRBD2	NA	TRBJ2-3	TRBV10-3
TGCGCCAGCAGCCAAGCCCCGCGGGACTACGAGCAGTACTTC	CASSQAPRDYEQYF	NA	once	TRBJ2-7	TRBV4-1
TGCGCCAGCAGCTTGTGGGGTGGCAATCAGCCCCAGCATTTT	CASSLWGGNQPQHF	NA	NA	TRBJ1-5	TRBV5-1
TGTGCCAGCAGTGGACCGGGACTAGCGACAGATACGCAGTATTTT	CASSGPGLATDTQYF	TRBD2	NA	TRBJ2-3	TRBV2
TGCGCCAGCAAGGAAAACACCGGGGAGCTGTTTTTT	CASKENTGELFF	NA	few	TRBJ2-2	TRBV5-1
TGTGCCAGCAGTTTAGGGGGCGGGTATGGCTACACCTTC	CASSLGGGYGYTF	NA	NA	TRBJ1-2	TRBV28
TGTGCCATCAGCGGACCCCCCGACAGGGTGGCTGGGGCCAACGTCCTGACTTTC	CAISGPPDRVAGANVLTF	TRBD1	few	TRBJ2-6	TRBV10-3
TGTGCCAGCAGCCGCCGGACTAGCGGGAGTTACGAGCAGTACTTC	CASSRRTSGSYEQYF	TRBD2	NA	TRBJ2-7	TRBV9
TGCGCCAGCAGCCAAGGTAACGAGCAGTACTTC	CASSQGNEQYF	NA	few	TRBJ2-7	TRBV4-1
TGTGCCAGCAGTTACTCGCGGGGTTGGTCCTACGAGCAGTACTTC	CASSYSRGWSYEQYF	NA	NA	TRBJ2-7	TRBV6-5
TGTGCCAGCAGCTTGACGGGTGATACCTACGAGCAGTACTTC	CASSLTGDTYEQYF	NA	NA	TRBJ2-7	TRBV5-6
TGTGCCAGCAGTTCGGGACTAGCAGCCTACGAGCAGTACTTC	CASSSGLAAYEQYF	TRBD2	NA	TRBJ2-7	TRBV27
TGCAGCGTGACAGGTCGCACAGATACGCAGTATTTT	CSVTGRTDTQYF	NA	few	TRBJ2-3	TRBV29-1
TGTGCCACCAGCGTATACTCCCACAGAGGTTATGAGCAGTTCTTC	CATSVYSHRGYEQFF	NA	NA	TRBJ2-1	TRBV15
TGCGCCAGCAGCCGCAACGGGGCAGGGGTGTTCTTC	CASSRNGAGVFF	NA	NA	TRBJ2-1	TRBV4-1
TGTGCCAGCAGTTATGTTATAGGGGATCGACTCGCCTTTTTT	CASSYVIGDRLAFF	NA	NA	TRBJ1-5	TRBV6-6
TGTGCCAGCTCACCGCGACAGTATGAATACGAGCAGTACTTC	CASSPRQYEYEQYF	NA	NA	TRBJ2-7	TRBV18
TGTGCCAGCAATGAAGGGGGAAACACTGAAGCTTTCTTT	CASNEGGNTEAFF	NA	NA	TRBJ1-1	TRBV28
TGTGCCAGCACCAGGACCCTCGGAAGGGACGGCTACACCTTC	CASTRTLGRDGYTF	NA	few	TRBJ1-2	TRBV2
TGCGCCAGCAGCTTTTTTGGGGTACATAGTGAGCAGTTCTTC	CASSFFGVHSEQFF	NA	NA	TRBJ2-1	TRBV5-1
TGCGCCAGCAGCCTAGCCCCCACAGGGGGCGGGAATTCACCCCTCCACTTT	CASSLAPTGGGNSPLHF	TRBD1	NA	TRBJ1-6	TRBV5-1
TGCAGCGTCTGGACAGGTCTTCCTGAGCAGTTCTTC	CSVWTGLPEQFF	TRBD1	NA	TRBJ2-1	TRBV29-1
TGCAGCGTTGAAGAAGGGCAGTGGGAGACCCAGTACTTC	CSVEEGQWETQYF	NA	NA	TRBJ2-5	TRBV29-1
TGTGCCAGCAGCTTAGCGGGGACATTCACCTTC	CASSLAGTFTF	NA	NA	TRBJ1-2	TRBV7-2
TGTGCCAGCAGCTTAGTTGTAGGTGGGATCCCCACCCACGAGCAGTACTTC	CASSLVVGGIPTHEQYF	NA	NA	TRBJ2-7	TRBV7-2
TGTGCCAGTAGTATAGTAGGTAGCGGGATCTACGAGCAGTACTTC	CASSIVGSGIYEQYF	TRBD2	NA	TRBJ2-7	TRBV19
TGTGCCAGCAGCTTAGGATCGGCCGGTACCTACGAGCAGTACTTC	CASSLGSAGTYEQYF	NA	NA	TRBJ2-7	TRBV7-2
TGTGCCAGCAGTGCTCGACCCGACAGGGTAGCTTTCTTT	CASSARPDRVAFF	TRBD1	once	TRBJ1-1	TRBV6-1
TGTGCCAGCAGCTTGTACGGGGACCCGGCATACTTC	CASSLYGDPAYF	NA	NA	TRBJ2-5	TRBV7-9
TGTGCCAGCAGTGAAAGACGACCGTCGAATCAGCCCCAGCATTTT	CASSERRPSNQPQHF	NA	NA	TRBJ1-5	TRBV2